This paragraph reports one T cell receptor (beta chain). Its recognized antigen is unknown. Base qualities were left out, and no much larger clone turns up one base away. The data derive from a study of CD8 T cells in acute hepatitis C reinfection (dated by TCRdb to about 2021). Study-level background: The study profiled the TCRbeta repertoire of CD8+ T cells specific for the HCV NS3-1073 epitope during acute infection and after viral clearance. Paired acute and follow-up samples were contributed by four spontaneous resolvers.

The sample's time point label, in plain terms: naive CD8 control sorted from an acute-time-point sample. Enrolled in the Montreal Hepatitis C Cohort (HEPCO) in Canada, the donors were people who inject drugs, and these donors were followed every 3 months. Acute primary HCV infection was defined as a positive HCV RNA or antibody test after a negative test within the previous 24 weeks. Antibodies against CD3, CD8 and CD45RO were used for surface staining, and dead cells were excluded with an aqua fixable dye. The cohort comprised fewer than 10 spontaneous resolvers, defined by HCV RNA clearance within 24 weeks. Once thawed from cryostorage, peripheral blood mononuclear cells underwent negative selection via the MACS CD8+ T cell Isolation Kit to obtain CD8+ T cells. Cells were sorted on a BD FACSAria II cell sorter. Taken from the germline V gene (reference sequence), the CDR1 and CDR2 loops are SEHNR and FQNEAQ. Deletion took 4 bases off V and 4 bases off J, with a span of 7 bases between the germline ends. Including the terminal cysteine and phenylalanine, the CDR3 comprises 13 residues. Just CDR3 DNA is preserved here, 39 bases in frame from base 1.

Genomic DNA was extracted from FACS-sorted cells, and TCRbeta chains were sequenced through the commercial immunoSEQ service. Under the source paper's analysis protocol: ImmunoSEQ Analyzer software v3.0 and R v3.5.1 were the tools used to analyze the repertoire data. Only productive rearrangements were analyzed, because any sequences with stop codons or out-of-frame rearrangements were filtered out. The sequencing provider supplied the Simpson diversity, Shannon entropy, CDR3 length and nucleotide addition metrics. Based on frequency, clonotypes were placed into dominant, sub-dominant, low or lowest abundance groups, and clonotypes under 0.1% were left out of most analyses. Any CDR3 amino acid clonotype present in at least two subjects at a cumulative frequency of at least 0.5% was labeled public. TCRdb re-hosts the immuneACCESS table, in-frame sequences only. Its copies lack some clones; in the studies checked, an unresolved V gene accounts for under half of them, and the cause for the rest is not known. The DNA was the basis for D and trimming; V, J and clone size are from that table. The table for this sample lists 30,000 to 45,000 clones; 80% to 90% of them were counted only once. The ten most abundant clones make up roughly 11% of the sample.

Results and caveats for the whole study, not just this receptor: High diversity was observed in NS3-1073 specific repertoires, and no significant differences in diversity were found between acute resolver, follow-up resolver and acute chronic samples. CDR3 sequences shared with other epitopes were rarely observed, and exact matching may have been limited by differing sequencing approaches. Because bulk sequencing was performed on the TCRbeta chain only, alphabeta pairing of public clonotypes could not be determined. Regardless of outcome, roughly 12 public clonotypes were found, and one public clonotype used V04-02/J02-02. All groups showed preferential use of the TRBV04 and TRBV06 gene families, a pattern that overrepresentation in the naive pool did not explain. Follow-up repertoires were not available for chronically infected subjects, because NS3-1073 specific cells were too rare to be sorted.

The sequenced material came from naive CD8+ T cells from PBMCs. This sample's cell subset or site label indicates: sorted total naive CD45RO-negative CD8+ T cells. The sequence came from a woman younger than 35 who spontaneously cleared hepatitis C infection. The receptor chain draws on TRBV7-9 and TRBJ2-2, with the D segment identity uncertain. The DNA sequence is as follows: TGTGCCAGCAGCTCCAAGGGCACCGGGGAGCTGTTTTTT. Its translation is CASSSKGTGELFF.